This entry describes one TCR beta chain. Its antigen remains unidentified. These data come from a study of T-cell reconstitution after alpha-beta-depleted transplantation in children. Trimming took 4 bases from V and 5 from J, leaving 26 bases between them. The CDR3 sequence is 19 residues long. The germline V gene encodes CDR1 LGHNA and CDR2 YNFKEQ. Study outcomes and limitations: T cells produced anew were the main source of T-cell counts and diversity one year after transplant. Two months or so post-transplant, alpha-beta T cells reportedly derived from several hundred expanded graft clones. Some patients owed their high day-60 TCRbeta diversity to surviving recipient T cells and thymic progenitors.

For TCRbeta, the library was prepared with unique molecular identifiers. Each CDR3 protein gets one entry after TCRdb re-called the PCR reads with MiXCR. In the table there are 780,000 or so distinct CDR3 sequences, 15% to 20% of which are singletons. Sequences were derived from PBMCs, mostly from graft donor cells, sampled 360 days after TCRalphabeta/CD19-depleted stem cell transplant. The V call is TRBV4-2, the J call TRBJ2-2; TRBD1 or TRBD2 may be the D gene (5 bases each). This clonotype was obtained from a male patient younger than 18 who had a stem cell transplant for acute lymphoblastic leukemia, so the T cells may come from the graft donor. CDR3 protein: CASSPEEVLRGPGTGELFF. For the CDR3, the DNA is TGTGCCAGCAGCCCGGAAGAGGTTTTACGGGGACCTGGAACCGGGGAGCTGTTTTTT.